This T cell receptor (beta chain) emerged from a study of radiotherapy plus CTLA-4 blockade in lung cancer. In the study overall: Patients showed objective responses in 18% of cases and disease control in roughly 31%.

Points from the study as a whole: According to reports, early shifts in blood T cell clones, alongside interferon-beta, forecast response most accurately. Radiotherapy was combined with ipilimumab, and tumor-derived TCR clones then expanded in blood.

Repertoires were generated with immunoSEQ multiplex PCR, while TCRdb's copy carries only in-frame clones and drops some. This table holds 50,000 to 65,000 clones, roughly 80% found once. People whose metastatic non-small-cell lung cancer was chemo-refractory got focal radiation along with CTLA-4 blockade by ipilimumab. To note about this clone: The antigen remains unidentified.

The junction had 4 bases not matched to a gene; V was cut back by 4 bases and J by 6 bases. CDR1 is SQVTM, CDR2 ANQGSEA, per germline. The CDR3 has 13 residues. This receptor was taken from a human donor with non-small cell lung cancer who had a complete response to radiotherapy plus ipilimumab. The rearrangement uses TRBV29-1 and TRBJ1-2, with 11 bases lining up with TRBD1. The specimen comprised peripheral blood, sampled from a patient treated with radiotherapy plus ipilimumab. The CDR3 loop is CSVGTGGANGYTF. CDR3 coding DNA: TGCAGCGTTGGGACAGGGGGCGCGAATGGCTACACCTTC. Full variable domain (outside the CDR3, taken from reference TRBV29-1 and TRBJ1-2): SAVISQKPSRDICQRGTSLTIQCQVDSQVTMMFWYRQQPGQSLTLIATANQGSEATYESGFVIDKFPISRPNLTFSTLTVSNMSPEDSSIYLCSVGTGGANGYTFGSGTRLTVV.